These T cell receptor beta chains were read from a single sample in a study of tumor-infiltrating lymphocytes in oesophageal squamous cell carcinoma. A single record per CDR3 protein comes from TCRdb applying MiXCR to the PCR reads. Counted here are around 12,000 distinct CDR3 sequences, around 50% occurring once; the ten biggest clones make up approximately 46%. Input material: esophageal tumor tissue. Every receptor here comes from a female donor with esophageal squamous cell carcinoma. Each CDR3 is given with its conserved first and last residue.

v_gene	j_gene	CDR3aa
TRBV6-2/TRBV6-3	TRBJ1-5	CASSSSPGTQHF
TRBV6-8	TRBJ2-3	CASTNSGGSDTQYF
TRBV6-8	NA	CASWTSRNEQFF
TRBV7-3	TRBJ2-6	CASSPQIGIGANVLTF
TRBV12-3/TRBV12-4	NA	CASSLRGPSPGREQYF
TRBV9	TRBJ2-1	CASSAQGTSGWDEQFF
TRBV29-1	TRBJ2-3	CSVPGTGGRADTQYF
TRBV7-6	NA	CASSSLAGGPDEQYF
TRBV5-6	NA	CASSLFVVNYGYTF
TRBV27	TRBJ1-5	CASSSGSGRYSNQPQHF
TRBV7-1	TRBJ2-5	CARSYRKGFAGKTQYF
TRBV7-2	TRBJ2-3	CASSFDAGGTDTQYF
TRBV7-4	TRBJ2-1	CASSLDLWDSEQFF
TRBV7-3	TRBJ2-1	CASSLRLAGRSYNEQFF